Below, 11 T cell receptor beta chains from the same sample are listed, as sequenced in a study of T cell repertoires in cytomegalovirus infection. MiXCR was run by TCRdb on the reads, yielding one entry per CDR3 protein. The sample consists of some 390,000 distinct CDR3 sequences, 15% to 20% of them appearing once. Sequencing used PBMCs. The receptors were gathered from a human donor in good health (CMV status not recorded). Some clones in this sample may be carry-over from other donors' samples.

This clonotype was counted a few times. The rearrangement links TRBV7-2 to TRBJ2-7, with D perhaps TRBD2 (5 bases). Trimming removed 5 bases at V and 6 bases at J, with 14 bases between. Germline values: CDR1 SGHTA, CDR2 FQGNSA. The CDR3 totals 13 residues. This CDR3 is CASSPRGFGEQYF. The CDR3 bases are TGTGCCAGCAGCCCGCGAGGGTTCGGCGAGCAGTACTTC.

CDR3 in DNA: TGCAGTGCTAGAGTAAGTCGTGGCCAGTTCTTC. Residues: CSARVSRGQFF. V is TRBV20-1 and J is TRBJ2-1; unclear D gene. V was trimmed by 1 base and J by 13 bases, leaving 11 bases between them. The CDR3 length is 11 residues. CDR1 is DFQATT and CDR2 is SNEGSKA in the germline V gene (reference sequence).

This clonotype turned up a few times. V is TRBV2 and J is TRBJ2-1; D not certain. Trimming pared 3 bases from V and 8 bases from J, leaving 5 bases between. The length of the CDR3 is 11 residues. Germline CDR1 is SNHLY and CDR2 is FYNNEI. Here the CDR3 DNA reads TGTGCCAGCAGTGATTGGGATGAGCAGTTCTTC. It yields the protein CASSDWDEQFF.

This clonotype was seen more than once but under ten times. This chain joins TRBV19 and TRBJ2-1, with a possible D match to TRBD2 (5 bases). Trimming left V 3 bases short and J 4 bases short, with 13 bases between. CDR1 is LNHDA and CDR2 is SQIVND in the germline V gene (reference sequence). The CDR3 has 15 amino acids. CDR3 nucleotide sequence: TGTGCCAGTAGTATCTCGAGCGGAGAGTACAATGAGCAGTTCTTC. It codes for CASSISSGEYNEQFF.

This clonotype occurred many times. The V gene is TRBV7-2, the J gene TRBJ2-2; possibly TRBD2 for D (5 bases). CDR3 size: 14 residues. The germline gives CDR1 SGHTA, CDR2 FQGNSA. V dropped 8 bases and J dropped 5 bases, with 15 bases sitting between them. CDR3: CASAPREETGELFF. CDR3 nucleotides: TGTGCCAGCGCCCCCCGGGAAGAAACCGGGGAGCTGTTTTTT.

The chain is built from TRBV2 and TRBJ2-7, with TRBD2 identical over 9 bases. The V gene's germline CDR1 is SNHLY and CDR2 FYNNEI. CDR3 length: 14 residues. The J segment lost 4 bases and the V segment lost 4 bases, leaving 5 bases of the junction unmatched. CDR3 nucleotide sequence: TGTGCCAGCAGTGTTGGCGGGAGGGTTTACGAGCAGTACTTC. Its protein product is CASSVGGRVYEQYF. The whole variable domain, remainder taken from reference TRBV2 and TRBJ2-7, is EPEVTQTPSHQVTQMGQEVILRCVPISNHLYFYWYRQILGQKVEFLVSFYNNEISEKSEIFDDQFSVERPDGSNFTLKIRSTKLEDSAMYFCASSVGGRVYEQYFGPGTRLTVT.

There are many counts of this clonotype. The chain has TRBV19 and TRBJ2-3; D is possibly TRBD2 (6 bases). The CDR3 extends over 15 amino acids. Germline CDR1 is LNHDA and CDR2 is SQIVND (reference sequence). Trimming cost V 1 base and J 2 bases, with 10 bases left between them. The CDR3 DNA follows: TGTGCCAGTAGTATAGGAGGAGGGATCACAGATACGCAGTATTTT. It codes for CASSIGGGITDTQYF. Looking up the rest from reference TRBV19 and TRBJ2-3 gives the full variable domain: DGGITQSPKYLFRKEGQNVTLSCEQNLNHDAMYWYRQDPGQGLRLIYYSQIVNDFQKGDIAEGYSVSREKKESFPLTVTSAQKNPTAFYLCASSIGGGITDTQYFGPGTRLTVL.

This clonotype showed up many times. This chain connects TRBV29-1 to TRBJ1-2; D call uncertain. The germline V gene has CDR1 SQVTM and CDR2 ANQGSEA. The CDR3 runs to 14 residues. V shed 5 bases and J shed 3 bases, with 16 bases lying between them. The CDR3 region is CSVPPAGSDYGYTF. The CDR3 DNA is TGCAGCGTTCCCCCTGCAGGCTCAGACTATGGCTACACCTTC.

As DNA, the CDR3 is TGTGCCAGTAGTCCTCGAGCGGGGGCTGGTGGAGATGAGCAGTTCTTC. Translating it yields CASSPRAGAGGDEQFF. The V gene is TRBV19, the J gene TRBJ2-1, with 8 bases matching TRBD2. This CDR3 has 16 residues. Germline-derived CDR1 and CDR2 are LNHDA and SQIVND (reference sequence). After removal of 5 bases from V and 8 bases from J, the junction contained 14 bases not matched to a gene.

At least ten counts were recorded for this clonotype. This chain connects TRBV7-2 to TRBJ2-7, with 8 bases fitting TRBD2. The germline V gene encodes CDR1 SGHTA and CDR2 FQGNSA. CDR3 length: 13 amino acids. The trim removed 5 bases at V and 1 base at J, leaving 1 base unmatched. The CDR3 DNA reads as TGTGCCAGCAGCCCGGGGGGGTCCTACGAGCAGTACTTC. This gives the protein CASSPGGSYEQYF.

There are a few counts of this clonotype. The V gene is TRBV10-3, the J gene TRBJ2-7; TRBD2 might be the D (5 bases). The CDR3 extends over 13 amino acids. V was cut by 11 bases and J by 0 bases, with 14 bases left in between. Per germline, CDR1 ENHRY and CDR2 SYGVKD. The CDR3 DNA reads TGTGCCTCCCGGGCGGGCAACTCCTACGAGCAGTACTTC. Residues: CASRAGNSYEQYF.